This T cell receptor (beta chain) derives from a study of control samples from healthy donors and cancer patients. Measured with immunoSEQ multiplex PCR; TCRdb has only the in-frame clones, and not every one. The data show about 160,000 clones, approximately 94% seen once. Sequenced material: blood. This TCR was sampled from a woman aged 40 to 50 in good health.

CDR3 region: CASSIPGSGILNEQFF. The CDR3 DNA follows: TGTGCCAGTAGTATACCGGGTAGCGGGATACTAAATGAGCAGTTCTTC. V usage is TRBV19 and J usage is TRBJ2-1; 8 nucleotides line up with TRBD2. After removal of 2 bases from V and 7 bases from J, the junction contained 10 bases not matched to a gene. CDR1 LNHDA and CDR2 SQIVND come from the germline V gene (reference sequence). The CDR3 runs 16 residues.